This TCR beta chain was identified in a study of OX40 agonist ivuxolimab in advanced cancers. Points from the study as a whole: Antigens targeted by the expanded peripheral T cells were not determined.

Points on this clone: Its antigen is as yet unknown.

TCRdb keeps only in-frame clones here, not all; method: immunoSEQ multiplex PCR. The repertoire holds some 60,000 clones, with nearly 90% as singletons. The sample here was CD4+ or CD8+ T cells sorted from blood, taken in a trial of the OX40 agonist ivuxolimab. This TCR was recovered from an adult with an advanced solid tumor such as melanoma, head and neck, liver or kidney cancer.

This CDR3 reads CASSVEAGGYYGYTF. The CDR3 nucleotides read TGTGCCAGCAGCGTAGAAGCAGGGGGGTACTATGGCTACACCTTC. The chain uses TRBV9 and TRBJ1-2, with 7 bases identical to TRBD1. This CDR3 region has 15 residues. Germline loops: CDR1 SGDLS, CDR2 YYNGEE. The trim removed 0 bases at V and 3 bases at J, leaving 5 bases unmatched. Full variable domain (missing parts from reference TRBV9 and TRBJ1-2): DSGVTQTPKHLITATGQRVTLRCSPRSGDLSVYWYQQSLDQGLQFLIQYYNGEERAKGNILERFSAQQFPDLHSELNLSSLELGDSALYFCASSVEAGGYYGYTFGSGTRLTVV.